One TCR beta chain is described in this entry. Its antigen remains unidentified. No qualities accompany the bases; no much larger clone lies one base away. Unstimulated Tregs (CD4+CD25+CD127-), CD4+ non-Tregs (CD4+CD25-), CD4 and CD8 cells were FACS-sorted from thawed PBMCs. Blood from healthy controls was obtained either from healthy volunteers or as purchased buffy coats. Healthy control blood was separated into PBMCs by Ficoll density gradient and cryopreserved, and patient PBMCs were collected both before and after transplant. For TCRbeta CDR3 sequencing, genomic DNA from the sorted cells was extracted using the QIAGEN DNeasy Blood and Tissue Kit. High-throughput TCRbeta CDR3 sequencing, including PCR amplification with bias correction and internal controls, was performed commercially through immunoSEQ. On the study's bioinformatics: A unique productive TCRbeta sequence was defined by the CDR3 nucleotide sequence when primers matched, and otherwise by the CDR3 amino acid sequence together with the Vbeta and Jbeta genes. As a correction for sorting error, sequences shared between sorted populations at a frequency ratio of 2:1 or less were discarded, and the remaining shared sequences were assigned to the higher population. A sequence counted as donor-reactive if, in CFSE-low cells, the sequence had a frequency of at least 0.01% and was expanded at least 5-fold compared with unstimulated cells. Repertoire divergence was quantified by Jensen-Shannon divergence using the top 100 TCRbeta sequences ranked by frequency. For any sample with multiple sequencing runs, sorting error was corrected in each run separately before the runs were pooled. Held by TCRdb, this immuneACCESS table contains in-frame sequences only and omits some clones. Under half of the omission traces to an unresolved V gene where checked; the cause of the rest is unknown. For V, J and clone size, that table is used; D and trimming come from the DNA. In this sample the table shows some 100,000 clones, around 91% of which occur a single time. The biggest ten clones account for approximately 0.62% of the sample.

The source of the sample is a study of Tregs in tolerant kidney transplant recipients (dated by TCRdb to between 2017 and 2020). About the full investigation: The study used TCRbeta sequencing to identify donor-specific regulatory T cells before combined kidney and bone marrow transplantation, then tracked those cells after transplant. In a few healthy controls, several methods of expanding Tregs specific for an allogeneic donor were compared by TCRbeta repertoire sequencing.

Study-level results and caveats: The study was limited by small patient numbers, and the findings need validation in larger populations and under other immunosuppression protocols. Biological reproducibility was not examined directly, but technical replication error appeared to be minimal. The most biologically relevant and donor-specific TCRbeta repertoire appeared to be identified by expanding Tregs with activated donor B cells.

Based on the germline V gene, the CDR1 and CDR2 sequences are KGHSH and LQKENI. The CDR3 holds 12 amino acids from the cysteine to the phenylalanine. The DNA shown is the 36-base CDR3, in frame from base 1. V is cut by 2 bases and J by 6 bases, and the space between the germline ends is 7 bases. Recombination linked TRBV18 to TRBJ1-2; no D gene call is confident. The sequenced sample consisted of CD4+ T cells from blood. The TCR originated in a human donor in good health. The nucleotide sequence is TGTGCCAGCTCACCAACGGTGGATGGCTACACCTTC. Its translation is CASSPTVDGYTF.